Described below is a single TCR beta chain sequence and its context. This sample was included in a study of cytomegalovirus exposure and HLA in healthy donors. Germline V gene sequence: CDR1 SGHTA, CDR2 FQGTGA. The CDR3 contains 14 residues. Trimming cost V 4 bases and J 5 bases; bases outside gene matches: 3. Produced via immunoSEQ multiplex PCR; TCRdb's table is partial and in-frame only. Among some 130,000 clones listed, approximately 82% were seen once. Sequenced: PBMCs. This TCR came from a man aged 25 to 45 in good health and CMV-seropositive. The rearrangement links TRBV7-3 to TRBJ2-2, with TRBD1 matching over 8 bases. DNA of the CDR3: TGTGCCAGCAGCTCTCGACAGGGGACCGGGGAGCTGTTTTTT. This codes for CASSSRQGTGELFF. Based on the CDR3 plus reference TRBV7-3 and TRBJ2-2, the full variable domain is GAGVSQTPSNKVTEKGKYVELRCDPISGHTALYWYRQSLGQGPEFLIYFQGTGAADDSGLPNDRFFAVRPEGSVSTLKIQRTERGDSAVYLCASSSRQGTGELFFGEGSRLTVL.